The clone carrying this T cell receptor beta chain was detected many times. Using its own MiXCR run on the 5' RACE reads, TCRdb lists one record per CDR3 protein. The table shows some 57,000 distinct CDR3 sequences, with over 15% occurring only once. The receptor was isolated from a female donor with breast cancer. Sequenced material: naive CD4+ T cells sorted from blood. Subset denoted: naive CD4+ T cells, CD4+CD45RA+CD25-.

CDR3 coding DNA: TGCAGCGTTGCTCAGGGTCACGAGCAGTACTTC. Its protein is CSVAQGHEQYF. The V gene is TRBV29-1, the J gene TRBJ2-7; a possible D gene is TRBD1 (5 bases). The CDR3 is 11 amino acids. Trimming shortened V by 4 bases and J by 5 bases, and 9 bases separated the two germline ends. CDR1 and CDR2 (germline): SQVTM, ANQGSEA.